This passage covers 21 T cell receptor beta chains from one sample sequenced in a study of cytomegalovirus exposure and HLA in healthy donors. Sequencing was performed with immunoSEQ multiplex PCR; in TCRdb, only in-frame clones are kept and a portion is missing. The sample includes over 50,000 clones, about 96% of them seen just once. The material sequenced was PBMCs. These receptor sequences come from a woman younger than 35 in good health and CMV-seronegative.

V and J are TRBV28 and TRBJ1-5; TRBD1 aligns across 7 bases. CDR3 length: 16 amino acids. Germline V gives CDR1 MDHEN, CDR2 SYDVKM. The junction had 8 bases not matched to a gene; V was cut back by 0 bases and J by 6 bases. CDR3 bases: TGTGCCAGCAGTTTATGGGGGTCAGGGGGTGGTCAGCCCCAGCATTTT. This translates into CASSLWGSGGGQPQHF.

The chain links TRBV11-2 to TRBJ1-1; D is undetermined. Germline assignment: CDR1 SGHAT and CDR2 FQNNGV. This CDR3 is built from 15 residues. The V end lost 2 bases, the J end lost 5 bases, and 15 bases lay between the germline ends. The chain's CDR3 is CASSLSGDRRTEAFF. CDR3 bases: TGTGCCAGCAGCTTAAGCGGTGACCGGCGGACTGAAGCTTTCTTT. The full variable domain, its missing parts supplied by reference TRBV11-2 and TRBJ1-1, is EAGVAQSPRYKIIEKRQSVAFWCNPISGHATLYWYQQILGQGPKLLIQFQNNGVVDDSQLPKDRFSAERLKGVDSTLKIQPAKLEDSAVYLCASSLSGDRRTEAFFGQGTRLTVV.

The genes are TRBV6-5 and TRBJ1-5, with D possibly matching TRBD1 (5 bases). Germline CDR1 MNHEY, CDR2 SVGAGI. Trimming removed 11 bases at V and 6 bases at J, with 17 bases between. CDR3 length: 13 residues. The CDR3 DNA reads TGTGCCGCCCGGGGGGGGTTGGGTCAGCCCCAGCATTTT. This codes for CAARGGLGQPQHF.

The rearrangement uses TRBV19 and TRBJ2-3; D not resolved. Germline V CDR1 and CDR2: LNHDA, SQIVND (reference sequence). Trimming removed 4 bases at V and 6 bases at J, with 8 bases between. This CDR3 spans 12 amino acids. CDR3 region: CASSTTGDTQYF. CDR3 nucleotides: TGTGCCAGTAGTACCACGGGTGATACGCAGTATTTT.

The chain combines TRBV11-2 with TRBJ1-2; TRBD1 matches at 8 bases. The trim removed 0 bases at V and 8 bases at J, leaving 11 bases unmatched. Germline-derived CDR1 and CDR2 are SGHAT and FQNNGV. The CDR3 length is 16 residues. CDR3 in amino acids: CASSLEEEGTGGGYTF. The CDR3 region has the DNA TGTGCCAGCAGCTTAGAAGAGGAGGGTACAGGGGGGGGCTACACCTTC.

The chain employs TRBV7-2 and TRBJ2-1; D is uncertain. V shed 5 bases and J shed 5 bases, with 4 bases lying between them. Germline loops: CDR1 SGHTA, CDR2 FQGNSA. The CDR3 is 11 amino acids. The DNA for the CDR3 is TGTGCCAGCAGCCCTCACAATGAGCAGTTCTTC. Translation: CASSPHNEQFF.

V is TRBV14 and J is TRBJ1-2; D possibly corresponds to TRBD1 (6 bases). Germline assignment: CDR1 SGHDN and CDR2 FVKESK. The CDR3 is made up of 19 amino acids. The V gene lost 1 base and the J gene lost 0 bases, with 21 bases spanning the gap. The CDR3 protein is CASSQVRGHPPPTNYGYTF. The CDR3 DNA reads TGTGCCAGCAGCCAAGTACGGGGACACCCGCCCCCCACTAACTATGGCTACACCTTC.

This chain connects TRBV19 to TRBJ2-7, with D possibly matching TRBD2 (6 bases). Germline V gene sequence: CDR1 LNHDA, CDR2 SQIVND (reference sequence). With 7 bases removed from V and 7 bases from J, the gap between germline ends came to 11 bases. The CDR3 sequence is 11 residues long. This CDR3 is CASMRGNEQYF. In nucleotides, the CDR3 is TGTGCCAGTATGCGGGGAAATGAGCAGTACTTC.

The rearrangement uses TRBV4-2 and TRBJ2-1; 9 positions agree with TRBD1. J was trimmed by 4 bases and V by 4 bases; bases with no gene match: 11. CDR1 and CDR2 from the germline V gene are LGHNA and YNFKEQ. The CDR3 is made up of 17 amino acids. DNA for the CDR3: TGTGCCAGCAGCCCCACGATGGACAGGGGTTCATACAATGAGCAGTTCTTC. It yields the protein CASSPTMDRGSYNEQFF.

This chain links TRBV5-1 with TRBJ2-7; D remains unclear. Germline-derived CDR1 and CDR2 are SGHRS and YFSETQ. V dropped 0 bases and J dropped 3 bases, with 7 bases sitting between them. The CDR3 runs to 13 residues. CDR3 in amino acids: CASSLGARYEQYF. CDR3 nucleotide sequence: TGCGCCAGCAGCTTGGGGGCGCGCTACGAGCAGTACTTC. The full variable domain, its missing parts supplied by reference TRBV5-1 and TRBJ2-7, is KAGVTQTPRYLIKTRGQQVTLSCSPISGHRSVSWYQQTPGQGLQFLFEYFSETQRNKGNFPGRFSGRQFSNSRSEMNVSTLELGDSALYLCASSLGARYEQYFGPGTRLTVT.

The V call is TRBV28, the J call TRBJ1-2; 8 nucleotides agree with TRBD1. Unmatched junction bases numbered 10, after V lost 6 bases and J lost 4 bases. CDR3 size: 15 residues. Germline V gene lookup returns CDR1 MDHEN and CDR2 SYDVKM. In DNA, the CDR3 is TGTGCCAGCAGAACAGGGGGGGTCGTGGCCTATGGCTACACCTTC. It translates to CASRTGGVVAYGYTF.

This clone occurred once. This sequence joins TRBV5-4 and TRBJ1-1, with 7 bases that match TRBD1. The V segment lost 5 bases and the J segment 1 base; nucleotides outside the gene matches: 5. Germline loops: CDR1 SGHNT, CDR2 YYREEE (reference sequence). CDR3 length: 14 residues. CDR3 in DNA: TGTGCCAGCAGGGCGGACAGGAAGAACACTGAAGCTTTCTTT. It yields the protein CASRADRKNTEAFF.

This chain connects TRBV5-1 to TRBJ2-3; 10 nucleotides align to TRBD2. Germline V gene sequence: CDR1 SGHRS, CDR2 YFSETQ. The CDR3 totals 19 residues. V gave up 4 bases and J gave up 5 bases; unmatched junction bases: 19. CDR3 amino acids: CASSDPRWASGGRGDTQYF. Written as DNA, the CDR3 is TGCGCCAGCAGCGACCCACGGTGGGCTAGCGGGGGCCGGGGAGATACGCAGTATTTT.

The chain employs TRBV19 and TRBJ2-3; 8 bases agree with TRBD2. The CDR3 extends over 15 amino acids. Per germline, CDR1 LNHDA and CDR2 SQIVND (reference sequence). The J segment lost 6 bases and the V segment lost 1 base, leaving 6 bases of the junction unmatched. CDR3 protein: CASSIVSGDGDTQYF. The CDR3 DNA reads as TGTGCCAGTAGTATAGTTAGCGGGGATGGGGATACGCAGTATTTT.

The chain uses TRBV6-5 and TRBJ2-3; TRBD2 matches at 7 bases. V lost 1 base, J lost 0 bases, and 4 bases stayed unmatched. The CDR3 covers 16 residues. CDR1 is MNHEY, CDR2 SVGAGI, per germline. CDR3 region: CASSYFSGLSTDTQYF. The CDR3 DNA sequence: TGTGCCAGCAGTTACTTTAGCGGGCTGAGCACAGATACGCAGTATTTT.

V and J are TRBV10-1 and TRBJ2-7; 7 bases map to TRBD2. CDR3 size: 13 residues. Germline V gene data show CDR1 as WNHNN and CDR2 as SYGVQD (reference sequence). After removal of 11 bases from V and 3 bases from J, the junction contained 10 bases not matched to a gene. The chain's CDR3 is CAVKRGPSYEQYF. DNA for the CDR3: TGCGCCGTCAAGCGGGGACCCAGCTACGAGCAGTACTTC.

V is TRBV5-1 and J is TRBJ2-1; 11 nucleotides align to TRBD2. Germline V lookup: CDR1 SGHRS, CDR2 YFSETQ. The CDR3 loop spans 15 amino acids. The V segment lost 1 base and the J segment 7 bases; nucleotides outside the gene matches: 4. CDR3 sequence: CASSLSSSGRNEQFF. The CDR3 region has the DNA TGCGCCAGCAGCTTGTCGTCTAGCGGGAGGAATGAGCAGTTCTTC.

The chain combines TRBV10-3 with TRBJ2-7; 9 bases map to TRBD2. Germline V gives CDR1 ENHRY, CDR2 SYGVKD. The CDR3 extends over 15 amino acids. Germline trimming cut 3 bases from V and 7 bases from J; bases unmatched to any gene: 10. CDR3 region: CAISDPVRAGGEQYF. In nucleotides, the CDR3 is TGTGCCATCAGTGACCCCGTCAGGGCGGGAGGGGAGCAGTACTTC.

The chain carries TRBV19 and TRBJ2-7, with 7 bases lining up with TRBD2. V was pared by 3 bases and J by 2 bases, with 1 base of the junction left unmatched. CDR1 is LNHDA, CDR2 SQIVND, per germline (reference sequence). The CDR3 spans 13 residues. The CDR3 coding sequence is TGTGCCAGTAGTATCGCGGGGGCCTACGAGCAGTACTTC. As protein: CASSIAGAYEQYF. The full variable domain, in which reference TRBV19 and TRBJ2-7 provide the parts outside the CDR3, is DGGITQSPKYLFRKEGQNVTLSCEQNLNHDAMYWYRQDPGQGLRLIYYSQIVNDFQKGDIAEGYSVSREKKESFPLTVTSAQKNPTAFYLCASSIAGAYEQYFGPGTRLTVT.

J is TRBJ2-3 and V is TRBV10-3; 11 positions match TRBD2. This CDR3 spans 16 amino acids. Germline CDR1 is ENHRY and CDR2 is SYGVKD. V dropped 4 bases and J dropped 5; count of bases not matched to a gene: 8. The CDR3 DNA reads TGTGCCATCAGTGGGGCCCTAGCGGGGGGTGGAGATACGCAGTATTTT. It is translated as CAISGALAGGGDTQYF.

The gene calls are TRBV5-8 and TRBJ2-6, with TRBD1 matching 12 bases. Losses at the gene ends were 4 bases for V and 4 bases for J; bases not matched to a gene: 6. The CDR3 has 17 residues. Germline CDR1 SGHTS, CDR2 YDEGEE. The DNA of the CDR3 is TGTGCCAGCAGCCCGGGACAGGGGGCGGGAGGGGCCAACGTCCTGACTTTC. Amino acids: CASSPGQGAGGANVLTF.